This section outlines one TCR beta chain sequence together with its context. The antigen it recognizes is unknown. No base quality values were provided; no much bigger clone lies one nucleotide off. The meaning of the sample's time point label: around 28 days on oral tofacitinib. This specimen's treatment or condition label, interpreted: oral pan-JAK inhibitor, 5-10 mg twice daily. Lesional scalp punch biopsies and peripheral blood were obtained from alopecia areata patients. PBMCs were isolated by density centrifugation and stained for CD3, CD4 and CD8, after which CD4+ and CD8+ T cells were sorted on a FACSAria. V is shortened by 4 bases, J by 5 bases, and the region joining them spans 24 bases. From a lookup of the germline V gene, CDR1 and CDR2 are SGHDT and YYEEEE. The CDR3 measures 17 amino acids from cysteine to phenylalanine. CDR3 DNA is the only sequence kept; it has 51 bases, read in frame from the first base.

The data derive from a study of CD8+ T cells in alopecia areata listed by TCRdb under 2018. Regarding the research as a whole: The treated patients, all with moderate-to-severe alopecia areata, were enrolled in an open-label pilot trial of oral tofacitinib given at 5 to 10 mg twice daily. Tofacitinib was given for 6 to 18 months, followed by 6 months of follow-up off drug to assess delayed response and recurrence. In treated patients, disease severity was measured using the SALT score, which gives the percentage of scalp surface area affected. To study T cell clonal expansion in alopecia areata, the researchers applied high-throughput TCRbeta sequencing to both the C3H/HeJ mouse model and human patients. On the human side, TCRbeta sequencing was run on scalp tissue and on sorted CD4+ and CD8+ peripheral blood T cells from healthy controls and from alopecia areata patients with either patchy or totalis/universalis disease. Biopsies were taken from tofacitinib-treated patients at baseline and again at 4 and 24 weeks into treatment, and several of those patients also had a later scalp biopsy. Clonality in the scalp was compared among normal scalp (n=4), patchy alopecia areata scalp (n=8), and alopecia totalis/universalis scalp (n=8). RNA was extracted with the PAXgene miRNA kit for fixed scalp, the miRNeasy kit for PBMCs, and the RNeasy kit for mouse skin. TCRbeta CDR3 regions were amplified by immunoSEQ multiplex PCR with 35 Vbeta forward and 13 Jbeta reverse primers. Findings and caveats that apply to the study as a whole: With tofacitinib, both scalp clonality and the number of expanded CD8+ clones among the top 100 scalp clones went down significantly. During tofacitinib treatment, many expanded lesional clones stuck around in both scalp and blood, and this persistence may partly explain why relapse happens after treatment is stopped. Because the treated cohort was small and had just a single nonresponder, larger studies are needed to establish links between baseline CD8+ expansion and response. Higher clonality and more expanded CD8+ clones were observed in lesional scalp than in normal scalp, particularly in alopecia totalis/universalis, a finding suggestive of antigenic drive. Unlike mouse skin, which is dominated by gammadelta T cells, normal human skin has resident alphabeta T cells that are also sequenced, and this complicates analysis of the scalp TCR repertoire. Compared with mice, TCR sequences shared between patients were less clear, possibly partly because of HLA diversity across the patient population.

The method behind the library was the immunoSEQ multiplex PCR assay. RNA was extracted from all samples and reverse transcribed into cDNA, which served as template for TCR sequencing. SuperScript III was used to make first-strand cDNA, primed with a 2:1 mix of oligo-dT and random hexamers. A synthetic immune receptor repertoire was used to gauge amplification bias, and whatever bias remained was removed computationally. Concerning the study's data processing: Raw reads were preprocessed for error removal, and CDR3 was defined according to IMGT conventions as running from the conserved cysteine to phenylalanine. Clonality was computed by normalizing Shannon entropy by log2 of the number of productive unique TCRs and subtracting the result from 1. Scalp TCRbeta sequences were cross-referenced with sorted blood CD4 and CD8 repertoires so that the CD4 or CD8 identity of scalp clones could be inferred. This is the immuneACCESS table as TCRdb keeps it, with only in-frame sequences that have V and J called. A part of the clones is gone; compared with another copy, unresolved V genes explain less than half, and the rest is unexplained. Clone size and V and J calls were adopted from that table, with D and trimming inferred from the DNA. Counted in this sample were 100,000 to 150,000 clones; around 60% of them appeared once. Of the sample, more than 5.5% falls within the top ten clones.

The material was CD4+ T cells sorted from blood, obtained at week 4, from a patient treated with tofacitinib. The V gene is TRBV5-6 and the J gene is TRBJ2-5; 5 matching bases give a weak D call of TRBD2. This clonotype was sampled from a human donor with alopecia areata. The DNA reads TGTGCCAGCAGCCCTACGGTGCGTGGACTCCGCCGGGAGACCCAGTACTTC. This sequence encodes CASSPTVRGLRRETQYF.